This T cell receptor (beta chain) was observed in a study of blood T cell repertoires in COVID-19. Whole-study context: PBMCs, B-cell-depleted T cells, or T cells were the source of the cDNA or gDNA that made up the material.

Per the authors' pipeline: Researchers report that nucleated cell counts were estimated from reference gene primer amplification. This table comes from immunoSEQ multiplex PCR, and its TCRdb copy is limited to in-frame clones, with some not included. The DNA was the basis for D and trimming; V, J and clone size are from that table. The profile shows 250,000 to 300,000 clones, roughly 86% of them singletons. The sequence was collected from a man between 18 and 35 years old with active or convalescent COVID-19. Material for sequencing was peripheral blood.

CDR3 sequence: CASREDTEAFF. The CDR3 nucleotides are TGTGCCAGCCGGGAGGACACTGAAGCTTTCTTT. The chain combines TRBV2 with TRBJ1-1; no clear D. In germline, CDR1 is SNHLY, CDR2 FYNNEI. V was trimmed by 8 bases and J by 3 bases, leaving 7 bases between them. The CDR3 runs to 11 residues.